This TCR beta chain is from a study of T cell repertoires in cytomegalovirus infection. Study as a whole: Shared public TCR beta signatures pointed to both CMV infection and a matching HLA type.

TCRdb used MiXCR to reprocess the reads, holding one entry per CDR3 protein. The sample records 150,000 to 200,000 distinct CDR3 sequences, around 15% being singletons. In its sample, this clonotype was seen many times. Its antigen is still unknown. The germline V gene encodes CDR1 MNHEY and CDR2 SVGEGT. V lost 6 bases to trimming and J lost 3 bases, with 12 bases between them. CDR3 length: 15 residues. Study conclusions and caveats: In two of eight donors, the top clonotype was HLA-C-restricted CMV-specific.

This TCR derives from a human donor in good health (CMV status not recorded). Some clones in this sample may be carry-over from other donors' samples. Sequenced input: PBMCs. This chain joins TRBV6-2 or TRBV6-3 and TRBJ1-6; the D gene is possibly TRBD1 (6 bases). CDR3 sequence: CASRGASIYNSPLHF. The DNA for the CDR3 is TGTGCCAGCAGGGGGGCCAGCATCTATAATTCACCCCTCCACTTT.